The 3 T cell receptor beta chains in this list originate from one sample, sequenced in a study of control samples from healthy donors and cancer patients. The assay was immunoSEQ multiplex PCR, and TCRdb's table has in-frame clones only and misses some. The table records 150,000 to 200,000 clones, about 94% of them present only once. The sample comprised blood. The origin of the receptors is a woman aged 40 to 55 in good health.

This clone occurred once. The chain is built from TRBV6-2 or TRBV6-3 and TRBJ1-2, with D possibly TRBD1 on 5 matching bases. CDR1 and CDR2 from the germline V gene are MNHEY and SVGEGT. CDR3 size: 13 residues. V was shortened by 4 bases and J by 5 bases, with 11 bases between the two germline ends. The CDR3 protein is CASSLRQFYGYTF. The CDR3 DNA sequence: TGTGCCAGCAGTTTGCGACAGTTTTATGGCTACACCTTC.

The chain combines TRBV5-4 with TRBJ2-2; 8 positions match TRBD1. Germline trimming cut 3 bases from V and 2 bases from J; bases unmatched to any gene: 6. The CDR3 has 16 residues. Germline V gene sequence: CDR1 SGHNT, CDR2 YYREEE (reference sequence). CDR3 coding DNA: TGTGCCAGCAGCTCATTGGGACAGGCAAACACCGGGGAGCTGTTTTTT. Translating gives CASSSLGQANTGELFF.

The V gene is TRBV5-6, the J gene TRBJ2-5; D unresolved. The CDR3 has 15 amino acids. V gave up 1 base and J gave up 5 bases, with 15 bases separating them. CDR1 is SGHDT, CDR2 YYEEEE, per germline. The CDR3, as DNA: TGTGCCAGCAGCTTGCTAGAAGCACCATTTGAGACCCAGTACTTC. It codes for CASSLLEAPFETQYF.